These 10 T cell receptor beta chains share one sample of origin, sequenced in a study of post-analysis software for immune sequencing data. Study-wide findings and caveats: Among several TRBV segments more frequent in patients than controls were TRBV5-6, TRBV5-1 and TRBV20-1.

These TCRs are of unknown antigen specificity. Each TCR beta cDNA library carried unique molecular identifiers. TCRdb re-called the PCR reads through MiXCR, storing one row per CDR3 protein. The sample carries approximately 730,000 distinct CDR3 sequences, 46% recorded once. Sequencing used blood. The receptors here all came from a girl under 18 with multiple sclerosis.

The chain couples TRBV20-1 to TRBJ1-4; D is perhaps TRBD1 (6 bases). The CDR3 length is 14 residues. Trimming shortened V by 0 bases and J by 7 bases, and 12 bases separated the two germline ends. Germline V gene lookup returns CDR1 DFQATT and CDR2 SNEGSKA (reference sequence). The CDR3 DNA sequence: TGCAGTGCTAGAGATTACAGGGTGGGTGAAAAACTGTTTTTT. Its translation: CSARDYRVGEKLFF.

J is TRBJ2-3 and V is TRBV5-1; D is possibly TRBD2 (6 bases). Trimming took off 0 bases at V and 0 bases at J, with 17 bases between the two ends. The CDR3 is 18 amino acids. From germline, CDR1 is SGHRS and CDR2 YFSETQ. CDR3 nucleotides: TGCGCCAGCAGCTTGGAAGGCGGCGGGGTAGCGAGCACAGATACGCAGTATTTT. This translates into CASSLEGGGVASTDTQYF.

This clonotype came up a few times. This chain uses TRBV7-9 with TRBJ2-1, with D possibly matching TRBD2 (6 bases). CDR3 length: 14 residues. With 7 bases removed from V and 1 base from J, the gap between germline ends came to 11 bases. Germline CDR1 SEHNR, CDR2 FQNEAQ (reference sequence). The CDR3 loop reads CASTWEESYNEQFF. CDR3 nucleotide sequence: TGTGCCAGCACCTGGGAGGAATCCTACAATGAGCAGTTCTTC.

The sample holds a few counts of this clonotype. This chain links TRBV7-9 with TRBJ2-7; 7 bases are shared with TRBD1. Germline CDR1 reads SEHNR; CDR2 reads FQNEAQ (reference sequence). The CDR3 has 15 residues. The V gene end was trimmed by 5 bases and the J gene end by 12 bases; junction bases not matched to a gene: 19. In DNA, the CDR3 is TGTGCCAGCAGCGCAGGGACAGAGAAATTACTCCGCGTGTACTTC. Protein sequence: CASSAGTEKLLRVYF.

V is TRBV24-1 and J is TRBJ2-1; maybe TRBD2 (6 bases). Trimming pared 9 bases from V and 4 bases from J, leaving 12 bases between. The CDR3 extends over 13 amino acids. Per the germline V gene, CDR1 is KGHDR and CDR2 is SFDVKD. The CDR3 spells CATAGYPYNEQFF. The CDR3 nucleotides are TGTGCCACCGCGGGATACCCTTACAATGAGCAGTTCTTC.

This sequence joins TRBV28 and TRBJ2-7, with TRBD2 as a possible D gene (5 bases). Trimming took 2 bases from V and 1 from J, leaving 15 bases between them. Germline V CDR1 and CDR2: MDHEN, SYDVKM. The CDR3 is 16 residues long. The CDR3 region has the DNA TGTGCCAGCAGTTTAGTCAGCGGCTTTACGTCCTACGAGCAGTACTTC. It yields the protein CASSLVSGFTSYEQYF.

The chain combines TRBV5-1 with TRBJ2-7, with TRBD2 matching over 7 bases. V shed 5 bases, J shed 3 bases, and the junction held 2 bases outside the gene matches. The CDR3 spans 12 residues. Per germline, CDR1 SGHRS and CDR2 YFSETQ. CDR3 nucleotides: TGCGCCAGCAGGGGGGGGATCTACGAGCAGTACTTC. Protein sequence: CASRGGIYEQYF. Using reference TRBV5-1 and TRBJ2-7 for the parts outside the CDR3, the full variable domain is KAGVTQTPRYLIKTRGQQVTLSCSPISGHRSVSWYQQTPGQGLQFLFEYFSETQRNKGNFPGRFSGRQFSNSRSEMNVSTLELGDSALYLCASRGGIYEQYFGPGTRLTVT.

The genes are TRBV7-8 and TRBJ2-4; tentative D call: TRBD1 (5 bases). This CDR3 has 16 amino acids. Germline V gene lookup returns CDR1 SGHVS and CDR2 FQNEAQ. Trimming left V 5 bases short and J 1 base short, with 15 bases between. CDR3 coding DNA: TGTGCCAGCAGCCCCAATGGGGCTGGGGCCAAAAACATTCAGTACTTC. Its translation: CASSPNGAGAKNIQYF.

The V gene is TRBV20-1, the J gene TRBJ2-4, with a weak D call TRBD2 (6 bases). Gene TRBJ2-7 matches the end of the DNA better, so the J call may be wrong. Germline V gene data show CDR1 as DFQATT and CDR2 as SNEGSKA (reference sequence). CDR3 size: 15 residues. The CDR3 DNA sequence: TGCAGTGCTAGAGATTGGGACTCCGATACATACGAGCAGTACTTC. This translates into CSARDWDSDTYEQYF.

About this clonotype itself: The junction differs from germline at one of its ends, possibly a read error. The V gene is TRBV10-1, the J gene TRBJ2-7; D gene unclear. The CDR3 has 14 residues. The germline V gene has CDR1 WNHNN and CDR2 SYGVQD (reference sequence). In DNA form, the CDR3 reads TGCGCCAGCAGTGATGGGGTAAAAACCTACGGGCAGTACTTC. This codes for CASSDGVKTYGQYF.